The present T cell receptor beta chain was sequenced within a study of cytomegalovirus exposure and HLA in healthy donors. Study-wide points: Several top significant clusters appeared, in a later analysis, to be linked to common viral pathogens. A later analysis showed that HLA-associated TCR beta chains had undergone more clonal expansion than equally common others.

Notes on this clone: Its target is unknown.

In the PCR, 60 Vbeta and 13 Jbeta primers were used. Profiled with immunoSEQ multiplex PCR; TCRdb holds only in-frame clones, not every one. The table shows about 170,000 clones, with approximately 84% occurring only once. Germline assignment: CDR1 MNHNY and CDR2 SVGAGI (reference sequence). V gave up 6 bases and J gave up 3 bases; unmatched junction bases: 4. The CDR3 sequence is 14 residues long. This chain links TRBV6-6 with TRBJ2-2, with 7 nucleotides matching TRBD1. The receptor's source is a woman aged 45-59 years in good health and CMV-seropositive. Sequenced material: PBMCs. The CDR3 loop is CASSRQGYTGELFF. The CDR3 DNA is TGTGCCAGCAGCCGACAGGGATACACCGGGGAGCTGTTTTTT.